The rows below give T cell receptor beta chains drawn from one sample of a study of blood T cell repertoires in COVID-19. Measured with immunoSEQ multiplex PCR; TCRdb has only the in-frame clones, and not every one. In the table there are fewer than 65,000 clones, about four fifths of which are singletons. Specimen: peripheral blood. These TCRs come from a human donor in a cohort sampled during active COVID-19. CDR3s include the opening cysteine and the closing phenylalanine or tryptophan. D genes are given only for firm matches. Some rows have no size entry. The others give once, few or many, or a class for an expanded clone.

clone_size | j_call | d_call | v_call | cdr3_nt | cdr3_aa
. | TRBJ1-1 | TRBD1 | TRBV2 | TGTGCCAGTATCCGGGACAGGGTAGAATCCACTGAAGCTTTCTTT | CASIRDRVESTEAFF
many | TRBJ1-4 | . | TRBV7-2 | TGTGCCAGCAGCTCCGAGGCTAATGAAAAACTGTTTTTT | CASSSEANEKLFF
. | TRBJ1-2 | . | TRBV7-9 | TGTGCCAGCAGCTCCACTGCTAGCTATGGCTACACCTTC | CASSSTASYGYTF
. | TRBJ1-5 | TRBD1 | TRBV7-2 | TGTGCCAGCAGCTTGACAGGGCTTAATCAGCCCCAGCATTTT | CASSLTGLNQPQHF
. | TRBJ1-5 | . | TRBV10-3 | TGTGCCGCCCAAGGGGCAGGGAGCAATCAGCCCCAGCATTTT | CAAQGAGSNQPQHF
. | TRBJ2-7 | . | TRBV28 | TGTGCCAGCAGTGGGGCATCTACCTACGAGCAGTACTTC | CASSGASTYEQYF
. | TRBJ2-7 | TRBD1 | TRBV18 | TGTGCCAGCTCACCACCGGAGGAGGGACAGGGGGCGCGTGAGCAGTACTTC | CASSPPEEGQGAREQYF
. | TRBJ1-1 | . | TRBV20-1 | TGCAGTGCTAGTCGCCAGGCGAACACTGAAGCTTTCTTT | CSASRQANTEAFF
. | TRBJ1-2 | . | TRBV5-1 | TGCGCCAGCAGCTTGGAACCTACCACCTATGGCTACACCTTC | CASSLEPTTYGYTF
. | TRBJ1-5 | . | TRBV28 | TGTGCCAGCAGTTTTTCCGGCAATCAGCCCCAGCATTTT | CASSFSGNQPQHF
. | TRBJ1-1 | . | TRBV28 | TGTGCCAGCAGTCCACCCGGACAGATGAACACTGAAGCTTTCTTT | CASSPPGQMNTEAFF
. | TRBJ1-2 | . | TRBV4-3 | TGCGCCAGCAGCCAAACTTGGAGTTCCGTCTATGGCTACACCTTC | CASSQTWSSVYGYTF
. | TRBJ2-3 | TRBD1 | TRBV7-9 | TGTGCCAGCAGTTCAGGGGGTAGCATATTTACAGATACGCAGTATTTT | CASSSGGSIFTDTQYF
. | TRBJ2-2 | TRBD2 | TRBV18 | TGTGCCAGCTCACCATCTAGCGGGACGGTTGGGAACACCGGGGAGCTGTTTTTT | CASSPSSGTVGNTGELFF